Each of the 6 T cell receptor beta chains below was sequenced from the same sample in a study of post-analysis software for immune sequencing data (dated by TCRdb to about 2015). Their antigens remain unidentified. Summary of the overall study and its limitations: Significantly higher frequencies in patients than in controls were found for several TRBV segments, including TRBV5-6, TRBV5-1 and TRBV20-1.

The library relied on PCR. Data came from an Illumina HiSeq 2500. To reduce PCR and sequencing biases, unique molecular identifiers were built into the TCR beta cDNA libraries. TCRdb reprocessed the public reads (quality trimming at Q25 with fastp, clone calling with MiXCR) and kept in-frame beta chains. All rows with the same CDR3 protein become a single entry with the most common DNA and genes. In this sample the table shows 750,000 to 900,000 distinct CDR3 sequences, roughly 50% of which occur a single time. Roughly 4.9% of the sample belongs to the ten largest clones. Specimen: blood. The receptors here all came from a girl aged 5-17 years with multiple sclerosis.

J is TRBJ1-4 and V is TRBV20-1, with D hard to call. The length of the CDR3 is 14 residues. V gave up 0 bases and J gave up 7 bases, with 12 bases separating them. Per the germline V gene, CDR1 is DFQATT and CDR2 is SNEGSKA (reference sequence). The CDR3 is CSARDGGWREKLFF. Written as DNA, the CDR3 is TGCAGTGCTAGAGATGGCGGGTGGCGTGAAAAACTGTTTTTT.

This chain connects TRBV20-1 to TRBJ2-3, with 9 bases lining up with TRBD2. Per the germline V gene, CDR1 is DFQATT and CDR2 is SNEGSKA (reference sequence). Losses at the gene ends were 1 base for V and 6 bases for J; bases not matched to a gene: 8. This CDR3 has 15 amino acids. The CDR3 nucleotides are TGCAGTGCTAGAGTGTACGGGACTAGCTCGGATACGCAGTATTTT. Translating it yields CSARVYGTSSDTQYF.

The DNA for the CDR3 is TGTGCCAGCAGCCCGACCGCAAGTACCCATGGCTACACCTTC. As protein: CASSPTASTHGYTF. The chain has TRBV12-3 or TRBV12-4 and TRBJ1-2, with no clear D. V was cut by 6 bases and J by 6 bases, with 17 bases left in between. CDR3 size: 14 residues.

The chain has TRBV7-2 and TRBJ2-1, with a possible D match to TRBD1 (5 bases). The germline gives CDR1 SGHTA, CDR2 FQGNSA. The CDR3 runs to 14 residues. V gave up 2 bases and J gave up 10 bases, with 15 bases separating them. The CDR3 region is CASSLTQGPGEQFF. The CDR3 DNA sequence: TGTGCCAGCAGCTTAACCCAGGGTCCGGGCGAGCAGTTCTTC.

A few counts support this clonotype. The chain recombines TRBV7-8 with TRBJ2-7, with 12 positions matching TRBD2. CDR1 is SGHVS, CDR2 FQNEAQ, per germline. The trim removed 5 bases at V and 1 base at J, leaving 6 bases unmatched. The CDR3 loop spans 16 amino acids. CDR3 bases: TGTGCCAGCAGCCGAAGGACTAGCGGGATGTCCTACGAGCAGTACTTC. It encodes CASSRRTSGMSYEQYF. Full variable domain (missing parts from reference TRBV7-8 and TRBJ2-7): GAGVSQSPRYKVAKRGQDVALRCDPISGHVSLFWYQQALGQGPEFLTYFQNEAQLDKSGLPSDRFFAERPEGSVSTLKIQRTQQEDSAVYLCASSRRTSGMSYEQYFGPGTRLTVT.

The V gene is TRBV10-3, the J gene TRBJ1-2; TRBD1 agrees at 9 bases. The junction had 7 bases not matched to a gene; V was cut back by 7 bases and J by 7 bases. In germline, CDR1 is ENHRY, CDR2 SYGVKD. CDR3 size: 13 residues. The CDR3 nucleotides are TGTGCCATCACCTCGGGACAGGGAGGTGGCTACACCTTC. Protein: CAITSGQGGGYTF.